This entry lists 2 T cell receptor beta chains sequenced from one sample in a study of shared clonotypes between healthy human individuals. Naivety among CD8 cells was defined by CD45RO negativity and positive CCR7 selection, thereby excluding terminally differentiated effector memory CD45RA+ cells. The data were produced by immunoSEQ multiplex PCR, yet TCRdb's version contains in-frame clones alone and is incomplete. The sample shows around 2,100,000 clones, about 95% of them seen only once. The sequencing sample was made of naive CD8+ T cells sorted from blood. These receptors were taken from a man aged 18 to 29 in good health.

The V gene is TRBV6-5, the J gene TRBJ2-3; 8 bases align to TRBD1. Germline assignment: CDR1 MNHEY and CDR2 SVGAGI. The CDR3 runs 14 residues. J was trimmed by 4 bases and V by 5 bases; bases with no gene match: 5. Written as DNA, the CDR3 is TGTGCCAGCAGTACAGGACAGGGTGCAGATACGCAGTATTTT. Its protein product is CASSTGQGADTQYF.

This clone came up a few times. The chain recombines TRBV10-2 with TRBJ1-1; the D gene is possibly TRBD1 (6 bases). The CDR3 length is 11 residues. V was pared by 6 bases and J by 11 bases, with 13 bases between. Germline V lookup: CDR1 WSHSY, CDR2 SAAADI. In DNA, the CDR3 is TGCGCCAGCAGCGAAACAGGGAGGGCTTTCTTT. It encodes CASSETGRAFF.